This T cell receptor (beta chain) derives from a study of CD8 T cells in ankylosing spondylitis. Notes on the study in general: Apparently characteristic of ankylosing spondylitis blood was a TCR beta motif (roughly eight highly homologous variants).

Between the trimmed V and J ends, which lost 5 bases and 0 bases, there was a span of 13 bases. The germline gives CDR1 SGHVS, CDR2 FQNEAQ. This CDR3 region has 15 residues. A single record per CDR3 protein comes from TCRdb applying MiXCR to the 5' RACE reads. In the table there are about 220,000 distinct CDR3 sequences, around 18% of which are singletons. This clonotype was seen a handful of times. Its antigen is not identified. What was sequenced was blood, either unsorted or a sorted T cell fraction (not recorded which). This clonotype originated in a male donor with ankylosing spondylitis. The chain joins TRBV7-8 to TRBJ1-1; D is possibly TRBD1 (6 bases). The CDR3 DNA reads as TGTGCCAGCAGCCTTCGACAGGAGTTGAACACTGAAGCTTTCTTT. Amino acids: CASSLRQELNTEAFF.